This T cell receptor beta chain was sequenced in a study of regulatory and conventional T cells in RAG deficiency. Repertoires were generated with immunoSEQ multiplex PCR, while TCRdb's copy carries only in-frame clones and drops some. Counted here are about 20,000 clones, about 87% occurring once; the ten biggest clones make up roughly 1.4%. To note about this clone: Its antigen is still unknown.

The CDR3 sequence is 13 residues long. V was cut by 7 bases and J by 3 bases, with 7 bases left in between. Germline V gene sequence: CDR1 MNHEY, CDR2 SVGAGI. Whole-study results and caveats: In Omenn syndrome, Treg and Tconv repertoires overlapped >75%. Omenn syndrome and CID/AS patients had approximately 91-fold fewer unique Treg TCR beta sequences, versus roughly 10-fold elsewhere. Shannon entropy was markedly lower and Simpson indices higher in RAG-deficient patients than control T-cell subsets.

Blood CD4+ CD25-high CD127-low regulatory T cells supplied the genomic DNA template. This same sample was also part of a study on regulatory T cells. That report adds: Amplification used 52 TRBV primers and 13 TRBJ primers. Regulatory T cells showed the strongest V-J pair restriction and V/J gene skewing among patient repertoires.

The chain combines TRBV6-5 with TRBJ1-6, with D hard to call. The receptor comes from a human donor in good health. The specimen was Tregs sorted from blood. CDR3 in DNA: TGTGCCAGCACCCGGTTCTATAATTCACCCCTCCACTTT. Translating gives CASTRFYNSPLHF.